This T cell receptor beta chain is drawn from a study of OX40 agonist ivuxolimab in advanced cancers. Study overall: Dose-escalation subjects each had hepatocellular carcinoma, melanoma, renal cell or head and neck cancer.

A single count supports this clone. The target antigen is unknown. It was autoimmune disease history or systemic immunosuppression that excluded patients. Libraries were prepared by immunoSEQ multiplex PCR; TCRdb keeps only in-frame clonotypes and omits some of them. The sample holds under 95,000 clones, under 95% seen once. Study conclusions and caveats: Which antigen the expanded peripheral T cells recognized is unknown.

This clonotype was obtained from an adult with an advanced solid tumor such as melanoma, head and neck, liver or kidney cancer. Source: CD4+ or CD8+ T cells sorted from blood, taken in a trial of the OX40 agonist ivuxolimab.

DNA for the CDR3: TGTGCCATCAGTGGCGTCGGGACCCAGTACTTC. It specifies CAISGVGTQYF. V usage is TRBV10-3 and J usage is TRBJ2-5; D not resolved. The CDR3 spans 11 residues. V lost 4 bases to trimming and J lost 7 bases, with 7 bases between them. Per the germline V gene, CDR1 is ENHRY and CDR2 is SYGVKD.